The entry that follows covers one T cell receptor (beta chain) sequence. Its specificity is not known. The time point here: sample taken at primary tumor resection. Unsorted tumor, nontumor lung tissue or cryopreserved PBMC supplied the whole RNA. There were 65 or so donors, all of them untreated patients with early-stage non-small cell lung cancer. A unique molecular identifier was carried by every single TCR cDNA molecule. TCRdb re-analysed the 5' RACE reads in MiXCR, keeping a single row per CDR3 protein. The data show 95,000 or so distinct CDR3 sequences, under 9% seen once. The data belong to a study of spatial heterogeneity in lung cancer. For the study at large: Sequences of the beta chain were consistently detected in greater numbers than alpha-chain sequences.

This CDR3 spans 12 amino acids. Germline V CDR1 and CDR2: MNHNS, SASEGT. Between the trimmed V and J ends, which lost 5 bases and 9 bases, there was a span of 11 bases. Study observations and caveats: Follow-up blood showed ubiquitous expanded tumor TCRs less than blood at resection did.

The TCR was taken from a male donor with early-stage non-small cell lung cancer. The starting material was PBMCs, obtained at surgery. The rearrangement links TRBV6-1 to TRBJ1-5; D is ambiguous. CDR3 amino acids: CASSLDLLPQHF. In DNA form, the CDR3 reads TGTGCCAGCAGTCTTGACCTCTTGCCCCAGCATTTT.